This T cell receptor beta chain originates from a study of blood T cell repertoires in COVID-19. The overall study: Samples representing acute and convalescent COVID-19 were sourced from the United States, Italy and Spain. Sample material is recorded as cDNA or gDNA derived from T cells, B-cell-depleted T cells, or PBMCs.

Germline CDR1 and CDR2: LNHNV and YYDKDF (reference sequence). The CDR3 contains 18 residues. V shed 2 bases and J 5 bases; nucleotides not matched to a gene: 17. Under the authors' procedure: Amplification of reference gene primers was used by the study to estimate nucleated cell counts. Sequencing was performed with immunoSEQ multiplex PCR; in TCRdb, only in-frame clones are kept and a portion is missing. The V and J calls and clone size were taken over from that table, and D and trimming were inferred from the DNA. The repertoire holds 93,000 or so clones, 70% to 90% seen once, with about 3.5% in the top ten.

This TCR came from a woman between 55 and 75 years old with acute or convalescent COVID-19. The specimen was peripheral blood. This chain links TRBV15 with TRBJ1-2, with 7 bases that match TRBD1. CDR3 DNA: TGTGCCACCAGCAGACCCCGATCGGGGACAGCTCCAGCTTATGGCTACACCTTC. Its protein product is CATSRPRSGTAPAYGYTF. Full variable domain (outside the CDR3, taken from reference TRBV15 and TRBJ1-2): DAMVIQNPRYQVTQFGKPVTLSCSQTLNHNVMYWYQQKSSQAPKLLFHYYDKDFNNEADTPDNFQSRRPNTSFCFLDIRSPGLGDTAMYLCATSRPRSGTAPAYGYTFGSGTRLTVV.